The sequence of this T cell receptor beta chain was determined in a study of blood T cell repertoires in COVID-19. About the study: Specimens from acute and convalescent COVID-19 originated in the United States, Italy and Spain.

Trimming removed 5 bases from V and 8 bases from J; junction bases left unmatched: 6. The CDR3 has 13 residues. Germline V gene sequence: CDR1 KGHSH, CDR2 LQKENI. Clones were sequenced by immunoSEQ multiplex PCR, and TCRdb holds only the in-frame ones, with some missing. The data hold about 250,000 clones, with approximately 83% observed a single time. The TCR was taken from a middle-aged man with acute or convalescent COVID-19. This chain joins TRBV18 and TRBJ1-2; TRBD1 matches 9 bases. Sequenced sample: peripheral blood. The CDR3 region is CASSSGTGRGYTF. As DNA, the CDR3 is TGTGCCAGCTCATCCGGGACAGGGCGCGGCTACACCTTC. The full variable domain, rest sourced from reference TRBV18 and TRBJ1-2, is NAGVMQNPRHLVRRRGQEARLRCSPMKGHSHVYWYRQLPEEGLKFMVYLQKENIIDESGMPKERFSAEFPKEGPSILRIQQVVRGDSAAYFCASSSGTGRGYTFGSGTRLTVV.